The rows below give T cell receptor beta chains drawn from one sample of a study of blood T cell repertoires in COVID-19. TCRdb keeps only in-frame clones here, not all; method: immunoSEQ multiplex PCR. The table lists roughly 200,000 clones, roughly 89% of them singletons. The sequencing sample was made of PBMCs or T cells enriched from blood (not recorded which). The receptor source for this set is a woman aged 25-40 years who had been exposed to COVID-19. Both conserved end residues are part of each CDR3. The D gene is left open where the match is weak. Clone size is not always given. Where it is, it says once, few, many or a class for expanded clones.

j_gene | d_gene | abundance | v_gene | CDR3nt | CDR3aa
TRBJ1-4 | TRBD1 | NA | TRBV6-2/TRBV6-3 | TGTGCCAGCACCCCGCGGGACAGATCTAATGAAAAACTGTTTTTT | CASTPRDRSNEKLFF
TRBJ2-1 | TRBD1 | NA | TRBV3-1/TRBV3-2 | TGTGCCAGCAGCTATAGACAGGGGGCAACCTACAATGAGCAGTTCTTC | CASSYRQGATYNEQFF
TRBJ2-7 | NA | NA | TRBV6-5 | TGTGCCAGCGGTAACGGGGTCTTTGAGCAGTACTTC | CASGNGVFEQYF
TRBJ1-2 | NA | NA | TRBV19 | TGTGCCAGTAACGAGGGGCCGGGAGGTGGCTACACCTTC | CASNEGPGGGYTF
TRBJ2-7 | NA | NA | TRBV4-1 | TGCGCCAGCAGCCAAGCACAGGGCTACGAGCAGTACTTC | CASSQAQGYEQYF
TRBJ2-5 | NA | NA | TRBV10-3 | TGTGCCATCAGTGAGGGGGCATTAGAGACCCAGTACTTC | CAISEGALETQYF
TRBJ2-3 | TRBD1 | once | TRBV5-1 | TGCGCCAGCAGCGCGGGGACAGGGGACCCCGACAGCGCGCAGTATTTT | CASSAGTGDPDSAQYF
TRBJ1-1 | NA | NA | TRBV18 | TGTGCCAGCTCACCACCTCCCTTCGCTGAAGCTTTCTTT | CASSPPPFAEAFF
TRBJ1-6 | TRBD1 | NA | TRBV19 | TGTGCCAGTAGGATACAGGGGGCTCGATCACCCCTCCACTTT | CASRIQGARSPLHF
TRBJ2-7 | NA | NA | TRBV3-1/TRBV3-2 | TGTGCCAGCAGCCACTTAGGAGGTTTGGGGGAGCAGTACTTC | CASSHLGGLGEQYF
TRBJ1-5 | NA | NA | TRBV29-1 | TGCAGCGTCCAACAGGCGAATAGCAATCAGCCCCAGCATTTT | CSVQQANSNQPQHF
TRBJ2-7 | NA | once | TRBV27 | TGTGCCAGCAGTCCCAAGGGGCAGCGTAACTACGAGCAGTACTTC | CASSPKGQRNYEQYF
TRBJ1-2 | TRBD1 | NA | TRBV9 | TGTGCCAGTCGCCGGGACAGAGAGTATGGCTACACCTTC | CASRRDREYGYTF
TRBJ1-5 | TRBD1 | NA | TRBV2 | TGTGCCAGCAGGGCGACAGGGGAGCCCCAGCATTTT | CASRATGEPQHF
TRBJ1-4 | TRBD1 | NA | TRBV30 | TGTGCCTGGAGCCCCCAGGGGGCCATTAATGAAAAACTGTTTTTT | CAWSPQGAINEKLFF
TRBJ1-1 | NA | NA | TRBV27 | TGTGCCAGCAGTTTTGGGGGGTTCACTGAAGCTTTCTTT | CASSFGGFTEAFF
TRBJ1-6 | TRBD1 | NA | TRBV10-3 | TGTGCCACCGGCCCGGGACAGGGACGATCACCCCTCCACTTT | CATGPGQGRSPLHF
TRBJ2-3 | TRBD2 | NA | TRBV2 | TGTGCCAGCAGTGAAAATAGCGGGGGCACAGATACGCAGTATTTT | CASSENSGGTDTQYF